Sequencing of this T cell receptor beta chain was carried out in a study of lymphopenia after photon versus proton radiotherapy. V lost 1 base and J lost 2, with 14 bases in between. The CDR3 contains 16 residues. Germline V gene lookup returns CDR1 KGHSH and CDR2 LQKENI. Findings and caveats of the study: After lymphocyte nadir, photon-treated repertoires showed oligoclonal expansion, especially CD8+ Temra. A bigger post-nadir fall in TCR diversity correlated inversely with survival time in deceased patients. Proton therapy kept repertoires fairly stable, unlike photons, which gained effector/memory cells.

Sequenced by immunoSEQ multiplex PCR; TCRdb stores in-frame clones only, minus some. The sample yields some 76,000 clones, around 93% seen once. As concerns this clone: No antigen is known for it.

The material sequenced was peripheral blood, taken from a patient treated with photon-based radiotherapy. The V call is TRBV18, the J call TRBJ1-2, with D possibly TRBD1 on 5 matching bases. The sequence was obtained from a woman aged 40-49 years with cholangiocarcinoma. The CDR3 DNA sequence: TGTGCCAGCTCACCACTAGAGGCGGGGCCAAACTATGGCTACACCTTC. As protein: CASSPLEAGPNYGYTF. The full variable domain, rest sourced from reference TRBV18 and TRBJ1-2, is NAGVMQNPRHLVRRRGQEARLRCSPMKGHSHVYWYRQLPEEGLKFMVYLQKENIIDESGMPKERFSAEFPKEGPSILRIQQVVRGDSAAYFCASSPLEAGPNYGYTFGSGTRLTVV.